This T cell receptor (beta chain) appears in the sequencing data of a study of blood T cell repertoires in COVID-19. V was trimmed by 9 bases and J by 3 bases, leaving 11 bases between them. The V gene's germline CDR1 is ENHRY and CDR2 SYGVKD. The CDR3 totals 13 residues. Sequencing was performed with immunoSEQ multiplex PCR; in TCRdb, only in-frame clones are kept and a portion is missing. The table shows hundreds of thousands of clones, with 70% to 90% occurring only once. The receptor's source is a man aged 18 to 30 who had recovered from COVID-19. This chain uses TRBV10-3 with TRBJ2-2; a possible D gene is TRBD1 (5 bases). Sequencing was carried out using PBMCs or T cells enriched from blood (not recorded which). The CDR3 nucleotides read TGTGCCATACGAGAAGGGGACACCGGGGAGCTGTTTTTT. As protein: CAIREGDTGELFF.